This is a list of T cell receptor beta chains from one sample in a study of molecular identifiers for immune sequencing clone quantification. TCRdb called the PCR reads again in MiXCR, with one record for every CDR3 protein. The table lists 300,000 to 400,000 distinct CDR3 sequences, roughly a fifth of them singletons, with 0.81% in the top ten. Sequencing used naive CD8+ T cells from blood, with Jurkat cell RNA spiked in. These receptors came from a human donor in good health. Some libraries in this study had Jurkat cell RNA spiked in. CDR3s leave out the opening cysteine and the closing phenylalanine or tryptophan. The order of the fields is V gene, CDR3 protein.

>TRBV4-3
ASSQGSTSTGKTEAF
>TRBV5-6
ASSLGGRAEQY
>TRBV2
ASSVAEPPEY
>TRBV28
ASSLTDGDTEAF
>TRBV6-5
ASNSPGQGSSGELF
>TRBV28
ASSSIAGGPGEQY
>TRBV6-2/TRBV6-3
ASSLGLGGLPDTQY
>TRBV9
ASSGDRGRDTQY
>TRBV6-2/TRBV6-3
ATAVSYEQY
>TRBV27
ATMNLQGGTEAF
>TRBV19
ASSIARLVPDTDTQY
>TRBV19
ASSPTDFKNIQY
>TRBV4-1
ASSQARQGQETQY
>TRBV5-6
ASSPGTTHYEQY
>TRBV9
ASSVAPRGDAYGYT
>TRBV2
ASRSGADYEQY
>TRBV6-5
ASSYRASGNTDTQY
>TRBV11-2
ASSLALRPDEAF
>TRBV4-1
ASSQQPGQGSVNEQF
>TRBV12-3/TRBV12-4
ASSLNRPLSTDTQY
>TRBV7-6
ASSPPTGKLPDTQY
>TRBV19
ASSILLVQGVLNTEAF
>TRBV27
ASSLGARANTDTQY
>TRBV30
AWSGLGVNTEAF
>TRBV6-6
ASSYSEAQY
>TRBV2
ASSAPGRSEQY
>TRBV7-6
ASSLEGGTEQY
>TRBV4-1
ASSQDETRKYYGYT
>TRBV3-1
ASSQVFSNTEAF